This T cell receptor beta chain was recorded in a study of PD-1 blockade in classical Hodgkin lymphoma. Whole-study findings and limits: It was reported that newly diagnosed patients had less baseline TCR diversity than healthy donors. Reasons behind the repertoire differences stay unclear, perhaps disease activity or earlier therapy.

As concerns this clone: The antigen is undetermined.

The length of the CDR3 is 13 residues. The V end lost 9 bases, the J end lost 6 bases, and 15 bases lay between the germline ends. Germline CDR1 and CDR2: SNHLY and FYNNEI. Clones were sequenced by immunoSEQ multiplex PCR, and TCRdb holds only the in-frame ones, with some missing. Among about 3,300 clones, about 83% were seen once, and the ten largest hold 2% to 3%. The time point: newly diagnosed, previously untreated cHL patient sample. Negative magnetic selection isolated CD4+ T cells from thawed PBMCs. Untreated, newly diagnosed classical Hodgkin lymphoma PBMCs were used for comparison. This TCR came from a human donor with classical Hodgkin lymphoma. This chain links TRBV2 with TRBJ1-5; maybe TRBD1 (5 bases). The sequenced sample was CD4+ T cells from blood. As DNA, the CDR3 is TGTGCCAGTAAGCTGACCCAGGGTCAGCCCCAGCATTTT. The encoded protein is CASKLTQGQPQHF.